This section outlines one T cell receptor (beta chain) sequence together with its context. The data stem from a study of blood T cell repertoires in COVID-19. The CDR3 is made up of 13 amino acids. In the authors' methods: Amplifying reference gene primers gave estimates of nucleated cell counts. Generated by immunoSEQ multiplex PCR, the TCRdb table keeps only in-frame clones and is missing some. For V, J and clone size, that table is used; D and trimming come from the DNA. The sample consists of roughly 150,000 clones, under 80% of them appearing once. This TCR was sampled from a man in his 70s with acute or convalescent COVID-19. Sequencing was performed on peripheral blood. The chain links TRBV21-1 to TRBJ2-7; the D call in the table, TRBD2, was not verified against the DNA. TRBV21-1 is given as a pseudogene. The DNA for the CDR3 is TGTGCCAGCAGCCAGCGGGAGGGCTACGAGCAGTACTTC. It yields the protein CASSQREGYEQYF.